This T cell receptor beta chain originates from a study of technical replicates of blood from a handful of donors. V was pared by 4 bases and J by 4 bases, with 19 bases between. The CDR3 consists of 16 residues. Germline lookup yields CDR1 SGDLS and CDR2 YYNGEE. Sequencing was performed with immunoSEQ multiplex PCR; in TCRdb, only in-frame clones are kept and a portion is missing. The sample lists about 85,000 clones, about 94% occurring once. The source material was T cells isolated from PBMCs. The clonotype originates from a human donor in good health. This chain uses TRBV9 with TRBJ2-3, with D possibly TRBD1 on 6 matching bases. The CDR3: CASSLRKGVEADTQYF. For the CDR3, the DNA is TGTGCCAGCAGCTTACGGAAGGGGGTTGAGGCAGATACGCAGTATTTT.